The TCR beta chain described here comes from a study of blood T cell repertoires in COVID-19 (dated by TCRdb to 2018 to 2020). At the level of the whole study: Collaborator samples came from the United States, Italy and Spain and covered acute and convalescent phases of COVID-19. The prospective study material was composed of cDNA or gDNA derived from T cells, B-cell-depleted T cells, or PBMCs. Subjects who had been exposed to COVID-19, were actively infected with it, or had recovered from it provided the deeply sampled blood TCRbeta repertoires that made up the dataset. The repertoires were made available in a free public database intended to serve as a resource for research on the immune response to SARS-CoV-2. Samples were obtained from the ongoing ImmuneRACE study (first 160 participants) and from 1,254 subjects provided by 6 global collaborators. Sample metadata almost always included a de-identified subject ID, COVID-19 status, age in years and sex. HLA class I and class II types, where available, came from metadata supplied by the sample provider rather than from assay-based typing.

Beyond this particular receptor, the publication reports: The amount of clinical and demographic metadata varied by source and participant and was provided uncurated.

Comment on this clone: Its antigen is not yet known. No base qualities exist here, and no much larger clone lies one base off it.

The CDR3 measures 19 amino acids from cysteine to phenylalanine. This entry keeps only the CDR3 DNA: 57 bases, framed from base 1. In the germline V gene (reference sequence), CDR1 corresponds to SGHNT and CDR2 to YYREEE. At the junction V is shortened by 1 base and J by 4 bases; bases outside the gene matches: 13. Collaborating institutions collected whole blood in K2EDTA tubes following their own protocols. Collaborator samples were shipped for TCRbeta analysis as frozen whole blood, isolated PBMCs, or DNA extracted from either sample type. The immunoSEQ Assay, a bias-controlled multiplex PCR, was used to amplify TCRbeta CDR3 regions from genomic DNA. As for the original processing: Within the assay, amplification of reference gene primers was used to estimate how many nucleated cells each sample contained. Sequence reads were collapsed and filtered to measure the absolute abundance of every unique TCRbeta CDR3 rearrangement. Productive Simpson clonality was computed per sample as the square root of Simpson's diversity index over productive rearrangements. TCRdb limited this immuneACCESS table to in-frame rearrangements with V and J called. A share of clones is missing; checked studies link under half to unresolved V genes, and the rest is unexplained. The V and J calls and clone size were taken over from that table, and D and trimming were inferred from the DNA. A total of about 80,000 clones appear in this sample, more than 75% of them only once. The leading ten clones occupy 10% of the sample.

This TCR came from a man aged 55 to 70 with acute or convalescent COVID-19. In this chain, TRBV5-4 is recombined with TRBJ2-5; 13 middle bases align to TRBD2. Sample: peripheral blood. The CDR3 loop reads CASSLKLAGGGLGLETQYF. The DNA reads as follows: TGTGCCAGCAGCTTGAAACTAGCGGGAGGGGGTTTGGGTTTAGAGACCCAGTACTTC.